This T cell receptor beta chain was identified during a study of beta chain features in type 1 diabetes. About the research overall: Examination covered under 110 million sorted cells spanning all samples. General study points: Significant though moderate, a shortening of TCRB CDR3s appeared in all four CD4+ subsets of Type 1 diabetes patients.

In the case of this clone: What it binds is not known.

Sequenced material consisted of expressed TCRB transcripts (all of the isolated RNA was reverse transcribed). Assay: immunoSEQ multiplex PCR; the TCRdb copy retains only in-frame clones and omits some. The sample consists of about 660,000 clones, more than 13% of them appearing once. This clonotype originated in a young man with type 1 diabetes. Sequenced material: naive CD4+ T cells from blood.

The CDR3 DNA sequence: TGCAGCGTTGTAGGACAGACCAATGAAAAACTGTTTTTT. Protein: CSVVGQTNEKLFF. The J gene is TRBJ1-4, the V gene TRBV29-1; D might be TRBD1 (6 bases). The CDR3 sequence is 13 residues long. Trimming left V 4 bases short and J 5 bases short, with 11 bases between. Germline CDR1 is SQVTM and CDR2 is ANQGSEA.